The next 28 T cell receptor beta chains were all read from a single sample in a study of glioma-infiltrating T cells after dendritic cell vaccination. Repertoires were generated with immunoSEQ multiplex PCR, while TCRdb's copy carries only in-frame clones and drops some. The repertoire consists of roughly 82,000 clones, with 85% to 90% occurring once and the leading ten covering roughly 3.2%. Sample: blood, taken before dendritic cell vaccination. The receptors derive from a human donor with glioblastoma.

V is TRBV11-3 and J is TRBJ2-3; D is ambiguous. In germline, CDR1 is SGHNT, CDR2 YENEEA. Trimming shortened V by 1 base and J by 0 bases, and 5 bases separated the two germline ends. The CDR3 length is 14 residues. For the CDR3, the DNA is TGTGCCAGCAGCTTAGGCAGTAGCACAGATACGCAGTATTTT. This translates into CASSLGSSTDTQYF.

The rearrangement joins TRBV19 to TRBJ2-6; TRBD2 matches 13 bases. V lost 5 bases, J lost 1 base, and 8 bases stayed unmatched. The CDR3 runs 19 residues. Per the germline V gene, CDR1 is LNHDA and CDR2 is SQIVND (reference sequence). Written as DNA, the CDR3 is TGTGCCAGTAGTCCCGGACTAGCGGGGGCCGTGTCTGGGGCCAACGTCCTGACTTTC. It is translated as CASSPGLAGAVSGANVLTF.

The rearrangement joins TRBV6-5 to TRBJ2-7; D gene uncertain. V was shortened by 4 bases and J by 6 bases, with 16 bases between the two germline ends. CDR1 MNHEY and CDR2 SVGAGI come from the germline V gene. This CDR3 is 14 amino acids long. The CDR3 DNA reads as TGTGCCAGCAGTTCTAGAGGTAATCCTCTCGAGCAGTACTTC. Its protein is CASSSRGNPLEQYF.

The chain couples TRBV9 to TRBJ1-3, with unresolved D. The germline V and J ends were trimmed by 0 bases and 2 bases, with 9 bases remaining between them. Germline V gene lookup returns CDR1 SGDLS and CDR2 YYNGEE. This CDR3 has 15 amino acids. The CDR3 loop reads CASSVGQVAGNTIYF. CDR3 nucleotide sequence: TGTGCCAGCAGCGTAGGTCAGGTCGCTGGAAACACCATATATTTT.

V gene TRBV11-3 combines with J gene TRBJ2-2; tentatively, D is TRBD2 (5 bases). The CDR3 is 14 amino acids. Germline V CDR1 and CDR2: SGHNT, YENEEA. Trimming removed 4 bases at V and 1 base at J, with 7 bases between. In DNA, the CDR3 is TGTGCCAGCAGCTCCGCGGGGAACACCGGGGAGCTGTTTTTT. It yields the protein CASSSAGNTGELFF.

The V call is TRBV5-4, the J call TRBJ2-1, with 12 bases matching TRBD2. CDR3 length: 15 amino acids. Trimming at V came to 4 bases and at J to 6 bases, leaving 5 bases not matched to a gene. Germline assignment: CDR1 SGHNT and CDR2 YYREEE (reference sequence). The CDR3 nucleotides read TGTGCCAGCAGCCCTCTAGCGGGGGGGCCCAATGAGCAGTTCTTC. Translated: CASSPLAGGPNEQFF.

The chain links TRBV6-5 to TRBJ2-1; TRBD1 matches at 9 bases. The CDR3 is 14 residues long. Germline CDR1 reads MNHEY; CDR2 reads SVGAGI. V shed 5 bases, J shed 7 bases, and the junction held 6 bases outside the gene matches. CDR3 nucleotides: TGTGCCAGCAGTCGGGGACAGGGTCTGAATGAGCAGTTCTTC. Translation: CASSRGQGLNEQFF.

This sequence joins TRBV5-6 and TRBJ1-1, with D perhaps matching TRBD1 (6 bases). V dropped 1 base and J dropped 2 bases, with 12 bases sitting between them. CDR1 is SGHDT, CDR2 YYEEEE, per germline. The CDR3 covers 15 residues. In DNA form, the CDR3 reads TGTGCCAGCAGCTTGATTTCAGGGGCAAACACTGAAGCTTTCTTT. Translating it yields CASSLISGANTEAFF.

The chain joins TRBV6-6 to TRBJ1-1; TRBD1 is a possible D gene (5 bases). There are 15 residues in the CDR3. Trimming cost V 3 bases and J 5 bases, with 16 bases left between them. Germline CDR1 reads MNHNY; CDR2 reads SVGAGI (reference sequence). CDR3 sequence reads: CASSYNGGEGTEAFF. The CDR3 DNA sequence: TGTGCCAGCAGTTATAATGGAGGGGAAGGGACTGAAGCTTTCTTT.

CDR3 coding DNA: TGTGCCAGCTCACCGCTCAGGGCATCCTACGAGCAGTACTTC. Translating it yields CASSPLRASYEQYF. The gene calls are TRBV18 and TRBJ2-7; possible D gene TRBD1, 5 bases. Trimming cost V 3 bases and J 1 base, with 10 bases left between them. Germline V gene sequence: CDR1 KGHSH, CDR2 LQKENI. The CDR3 runs to 14 residues.

This clone was observed a handful of times. The chain joins TRBV11-3 to TRBJ2-5; 13 bases agree with TRBD2. Per germline, CDR1 SGHNT and CDR2 YENEEA. The trim removed 5 bases at V and 4 bases at J, leaving 10 bases unmatched. The CDR3 covers 17 residues. Here the CDR3 reads CASSTGLAGDWVETQYF. CDR3 DNA: TGTGCCAGCAGCACCGGACTAGCGGGAGATTGGGTAGAGACCCAGTACTTC.

This chain joins TRBV7-2 and TRBJ1-2, with a possible D match to TRBD1 (5 bases). V was cut by 1 base and J by 5 bases, with 14 bases left in between. Germline CDR1 SGHTA, CDR2 FQGNSA. CDR3 length equals 15 residues. In DNA form, the CDR3 reads TGTGCCAGCAGCTTAGGAGGGCAGGGAGGGTATGGCTACACCTTC. Translated, it gives CASSLGGQGGYGYTF.

The chain carries TRBV9 and TRBJ1-6, with TRBD1 as a possible D gene (5 bases). CDR1 SGDLS and CDR2 YYNGEE come from the germline V gene. CDR3 length: 14 amino acids. With 4 bases removed from V and 14 bases from J, the gap between germline ends came to 19 bases. The CDR3 sequence is CASSPDSERSALHF. The DNA of the CDR3 is TGTGCCAGCAGCCCAGACAGCGAGAGATCCGCCCTCCACTTT.

The chain employs TRBV10-3 and TRBJ2-7; D may be TRBD1 (5 bases). Germline V lookup: CDR1 ENHRY, CDR2 SYGVKD. V lost 2 bases to trimming and J lost 3 bases, with 8 bases between them. CDR3 size: 13 residues. The CDR3 bases are TGTGCCATCAGTGAGGTCAGGGACTACGAGCAGTACTTC. Protein sequence: CAISEVRDYEQYF.

On this clone: The sample carries other DNA sequences with the same CDR3. The chain carries TRBV9 and TRBJ2-5; 8 bases are a match to TRBD2. The CDR3 spans 15 residues. Trimming took 0 bases from V and 0 from J; bases not matched to a gene: 1. The germline V gene has CDR1 SGDLS and CDR2 YYNGEE. The CDR3 spells CASSVAGGYQETQYF. The CDR3 nucleotides are TGTGCCAGCAGCGTAGCGGGAGGGTACCAAGAGACCCAGTACTTC.

This chain links TRBV5-6 with TRBJ2-2; a possible D gene is TRBD2 (5 bases). CDR1 is SGHDT, CDR2 YYEEEE, per germline. CDR3 length: 15 residues. The ends were cut back, 1 base at V and 3 bases at J, with 10 bases in the middle. The CDR3 DNA sequence: TGTGCCAGCAGCTTGTGGGAGAGGTACACCGGGGAGCTGTTTTTT. It specifies CASSLWERYTGELFF.

The rearrangement links TRBV6-6 to TRBJ1-1, with 7 bases identical to TRBD1. CDR1 is MNHNY, CDR2 SVGAGI, per germline (reference sequence). CDR3 length: 11 residues. With V trimmed by 5 bases and J by 8 bases, 2 bases remained unmatched. This CDR3 reads CASSQGEEAFF. In DNA, the CDR3 is TGTGCCAGCAGTCAGGGGGAAGAAGCTTTCTTT.

The chain has TRBV5-1 and TRBJ1-2; 8 bases are a match to TRBD1. Germline V lookup: CDR1 SGHRS, CDR2 YFSETQ. V trimming: 4 bases; J trimming: 7 bases; junction bases outside the gene matches: 6. This CDR3 has 13 residues. The CDR3 DNA reads as TGCGCCAGCAGCCAACAGGGGGAGGGTGGCTACACCTTC. Encoded protein: CASSQQGEGGYTF.

CDR3 loop: CSVENGHNTGELFF. The CDR3 DNA is TGCAGCGTTGAAAATGGACACAACACCGGGGAGCTGTTTTTT. The chain links TRBV29-1 to TRBJ2-2, with D maybe TRBD1 (5 bases). The germline V and J ends were trimmed by 2 bases and 2 bases, with 9 bases remaining between them. Germline CDR1 and CDR2: SQVTM and ANQGSEA. The length of the CDR3 is 14 residues.

This clone was seen a handful of times. The chain carries TRBV6-4 and TRBJ2-3; 11 bases map to TRBD2. Germline V CDR1 and CDR2: MRHNA, SNTAGT. CDR3 length: 16 amino acids. With V trimmed by 3 bases and J by 2 bases, 4 bases remained unmatched. The CDR3 nucleotides read TGTGCCAGCAGTGAAAATAGCGGGGGGGCCACAGATACGCAGTATTTT. Translating gives CASSENSGGATDTQYF.

The rearrangement uses TRBV30 and TRBJ2-7; TRBD1 agrees at 9 bases. Germline lookup yields CDR1 GTSNPN and CDR2 SVGIG (reference sequence). V lost 1 base and J lost 2; bases outside the gene matches: 9. The CDR3 consists of 16 residues. The CDR3 coding sequence is TGTGCCTGGAGTGGGCCGGGACAGGGCGTCCCCTACGAGCAGTACTTC. Protein product: CAWSGPGQGVPYEQYF. Full variable domain (remainder filled in from reference TRBV30 and TRBJ2-7): SQTIHQWPATLVQPVGSPLSLECTVEGTSNPNLYWYRQAAGRGLQLLFYSVGIGQISSEVPQNLSASRPQDRQFILSSKKLLLSDSGFYLCAWSGPGQGVPYEQYFGPGTRLTVT.

The chain employs TRBV5-1 and TRBJ2-1; the match to TRBD2 covers 9 bases. V shed 4 bases, J shed 4 bases, and the junction held 6 bases outside the gene matches. Germline V gives CDR1 SGHRS, CDR2 YFSETQ. There are 15 residues in the CDR3. This CDR3 reads CASSTGLAPYNEQFF. The CDR3 DNA is TGCGCCAGCAGCACGGGACTAGCCCCGTACAATGAGCAGTTCTTC.

The chain links TRBV30 to TRBJ2-3; D is undetermined. This CDR3 has 16 amino acids. The V gene's germline CDR1 is GTSNPN and CDR2 SVGIG (reference sequence). Trimming took off 5 bases at V and 3 bases at J, with 21 bases between the two ends. CDR3 in amino acids: CAWVPIVPTRTDTQYF. The CDR3 bases are TGTGCCTGGGTCCCAATAGTCCCGACGAGGACAGATACGCAGTATTTT.

The chain combines TRBV5-1 with TRBJ2-1; 7 bases match TRBD1. V was pared by 0 bases and J by 4 bases, with 4 bases of the junction left unmatched. CDR1 is SGHRS and CDR2 is YFSETQ in the germline V gene. The CDR3 has 15 residues. CDR3 residues: CASSLVGQEYNEQFF. In nucleotides, the CDR3 is TGCGCCAGCAGCTTGGTTGGACAGGAGTACAATGAGCAGTTCTTC.

This chain joins TRBV29-1 and TRBJ2-7; 7 nucleotides line up with TRBD1. CDR1 is SQVTM, CDR2 ANQGSEA, per germline. The CDR3 sequence is 15 residues long. V was pared by 3 bases and J by 0 bases, with 8 bases of the junction left unmatched. The CDR3 reads CSVEAVTGASYEQYF. Written as DNA, the CDR3 is TGCAGCGTTGAGGCGGTTACAGGGGCCTCCTACGAGCAGTACTTC.

The chain uses TRBV9 and TRBJ2-4, with a tentative D call TRBD1 (5 bases). CDR1 and CDR2 from the germline V gene are SGDLS and YYNGEE. V lost 4 bases and J 7 bases, leaving 21 bases between the germline ends. The CDR3 is made up of 16 amino acids. CDR3 sequence reads: CASSLQRGQGPNIQYF. Here the CDR3 DNA reads TGTGCCAGCAGCCTACAAAGGGGTCAGGGCCCTAACATTCAGTACTTC.

The chain employs TRBV7-9 and TRBJ2-2; 7 nucleotides align to TRBD1. The V gene's germline CDR1 is SEHNR and CDR2 FQNEAQ (reference sequence). The CDR3 extends over 14 amino acids. V lost 7 bases and J lost 0; bases outside the gene matches: 2. This chain's CDR3 is CASMDRTNTGELFF. The CDR3, as DNA: TGTGCCAGCATGGACAGGACGAACACCGGGGAGCTGTTTTTT.

The chain is built from TRBV27 and TRBJ1-2; a possible D gene is TRBD1 (6 bases). The CDR3 is 13 amino acids. Trimming shortened V by 3 bases and J by 7 bases, and 12 bases separated the two germline ends. The germline gives CDR1 MNHEY, CDR2 SMNVEV (reference sequence). The CDR3 DNA is TGTGCCAGCAGTTTCTCACAGGGCGCTGGCTACACCTTC. Translated: CASSFSQGAGYTF.